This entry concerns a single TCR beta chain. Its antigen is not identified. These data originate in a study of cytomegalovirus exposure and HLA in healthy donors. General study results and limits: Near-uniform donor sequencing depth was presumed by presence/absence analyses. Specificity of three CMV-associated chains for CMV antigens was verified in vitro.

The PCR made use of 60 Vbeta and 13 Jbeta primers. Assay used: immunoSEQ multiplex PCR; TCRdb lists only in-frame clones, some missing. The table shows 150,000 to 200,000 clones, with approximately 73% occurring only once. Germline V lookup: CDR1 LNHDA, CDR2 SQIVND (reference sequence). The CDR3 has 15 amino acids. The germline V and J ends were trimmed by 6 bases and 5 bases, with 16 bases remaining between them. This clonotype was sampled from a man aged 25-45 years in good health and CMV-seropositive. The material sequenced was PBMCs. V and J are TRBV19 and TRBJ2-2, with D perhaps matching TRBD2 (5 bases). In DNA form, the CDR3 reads TGTGCCAGTAGCAATTCCGACGGGGAAACCGGGGAGCTGTTTTTT. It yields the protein CASSNSDGETGELFF.